The 8 T cell receptor beta chains below were found in one sample sequenced in a study of shared clonotypes between healthy human individuals (TCRdb year 2020). The library was made by the immunoSEQ multiplex PCR assay. In its TCRdb copy, this immuneACCESS table keeps in-frame sequences only and misses some clones. Where compared with another copy, unresolved V genes explain less than half of these, and the others have no known cause. The table for this sample lists roughly 200,000 clones; 60% to 75% of them were counted only once. The ten largest clones add up to more than 9% of the sample. Sequenced input: memory CD4+ T cells sorted from blood. This specimen's cell subset or site label, per the study, means: CD45RA-negative fraction. These receptors all stem from a man younger than 40 in good health.

The chain recombines TRBV6-5 with TRBJ2-7; the match to TRBD2 covers 11 bases. The germline V gene encodes CDR1 MNHEY and CDR2 SVGAGI. The CDR3 spans 15 residues. The J segment lost 4 bases and the V segment lost 6 bases, leaving 8 bases of the junction unmatched. The CDR3 sequence: CASRGIGTSGYEQYF. CDR3 coding DNA: TGTGCCAGCAGGGGAATCGGGACTAGCGGTTACGAGCAGTACTTC.

The genes are TRBV7-9 and TRBJ2-1; 8 bases are shared with TRBD1. The germline V gene encodes CDR1 SEHNR and CDR2 FQNEAQ (reference sequence). The CDR3 extends over 15 amino acids. The V and J ends lost 5 bases and 4 bases, in that order; junction bases with no gene match: 7. The CDR3: CASSLPGQAYNEQFF. The CDR3 DNA reads TGTGCCAGCAGCCTACCGGGACAGGCATACAATGAGCAGTTCTTC. Together with reference TRBV7-9 and TRBJ2-1, the CDR3 gives the full variable domain: DTGVSQNPRHKITKRGQNVTFRCDPISEHNRLYWYRQTLGQGPEFLTYFQNEAQLEKSRLLSDRFSAERPKGSFSTLEIQRTEQGDSAMYLCASSLPGQAYNEQFFGPGTRLTVL.

The genes are TRBV15 and TRBJ2-7; D might be TRBD1 (5 bases). Germline loops: CDR1 LNHNV, CDR2 YYDKDF (reference sequence). The CDR3 runs to 14 residues. The V end was cut by 5 bases, the J end by 4 bases, with 15 bases between. This CDR3 reads CATSGDRAIYEQYF. The CDR3 nucleotides are TGTGCCACCAGCGGCGACAGAGCGATTTACGAGCAGTACTTC.

As concerns this clone: At one of its ends the junction is not consistent with the germline gene, which may arise from a read error. The CDR3 sequence is CAGSRAGTQVTDTQYF. In nucleotides, the CDR3 is TGCGCCGGCAGCCGCGCCGGGACCCAGGTCACAGATACGCAGTATTTT. The chain carries TRBV5-1 and TRBJ2-3; D is tentatively TRBD1 or TRBD2 (5 bases each). Germline V CDR1 and CDR2: SGHRS, YFSETQ. The CDR3 length is 16 residues.

This clone was recorded a few times. The genes are TRBV9 and TRBJ1-1; D gene unclear. This CDR3 region has 14 residues. V was shortened by 1 base and J by 0 bases, with 7 bases between the two germline ends. Germline loops: CDR1 SGDLS, CDR2 YYNGEE. This CDR3 is CASSVQAMNTEAFF. CDR3 sequence (DNA): TGTGCCAGCAGCGTACAGGCTATGAACACTGAAGCTTTCTTT. The whole variable domain, remainder taken from reference TRBV9 and TRBJ1-1, is DSGVTQTPKHLITATGQRVTLRCSPRSGDLSVYWYQQSLDQGLQFLIQYYNGEERAKGNILERFSAQQFPDLHSELNLSSLELGDSALYFCASSVQAMNTEAFFGQGTRLTVV.

This clone was counted between two and nine times. The J gene is TRBJ1-1, the V gene TRBV5-1; D not certain. This CDR3 is built from 14 residues. CDR1 is SGHRS and CDR2 is YFSETQ in the germline V gene. Trimming took off 0 bases at V and 2 bases at J, with 8 bases between the two ends. CDR3 loop: CASSLGSTNTEAFF. The CDR3 DNA is TGCGCCAGCAGCTTGGGGTCGACTAACACTGAAGCTTTCTTT.

In this sample, this clone turned up once. The rearrangement joins TRBV5-1 to TRBJ2-1; no definite D call. The CDR3 has 13 amino acids. Germline CDR1 SGHRS, CDR2 YFSETQ. Trimming left V 0 bases short and J 5 bases short, with 6 bases between. This CDR3 is CASSLEVNNEQFF. The CDR3 bases are TGCGCCAGCAGCTTGGAGGTTAACAATGAGCAGTTCTTC.

This rearrangement joins TRBV7-3 to TRBJ2-7, with 9 bases that match TRBD2. The CDR3 is 12 residues long. CDR1 SGHTA and CDR2 FQGTGA come from the germline V gene. V lost 6 bases to trimming and J lost 6 bases; unmatched junction nucleotides: 3. DNA of the CDR3: TGTGCCAGCAGTTTTAGCGGGAGCGAGCAGTACTTC. Translating gives CASSFSGSEQYF.